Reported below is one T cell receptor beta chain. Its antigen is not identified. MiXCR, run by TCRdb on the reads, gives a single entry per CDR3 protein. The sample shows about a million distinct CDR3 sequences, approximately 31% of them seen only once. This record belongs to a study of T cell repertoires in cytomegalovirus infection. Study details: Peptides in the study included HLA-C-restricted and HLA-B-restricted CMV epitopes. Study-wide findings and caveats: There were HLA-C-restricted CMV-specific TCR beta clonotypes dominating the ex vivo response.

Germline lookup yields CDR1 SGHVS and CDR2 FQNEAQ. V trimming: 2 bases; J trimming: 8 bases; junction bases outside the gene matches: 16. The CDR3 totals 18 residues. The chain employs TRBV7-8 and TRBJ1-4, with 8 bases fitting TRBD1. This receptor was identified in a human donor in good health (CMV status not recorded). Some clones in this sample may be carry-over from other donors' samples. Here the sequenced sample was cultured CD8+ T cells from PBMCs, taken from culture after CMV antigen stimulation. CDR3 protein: CASSLTGGGGIYREKLFF. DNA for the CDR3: TGTGCCAGCAGCTTAACAGGGGGGGGAGGGATATATCGCGAAAAACTGTTTTTT. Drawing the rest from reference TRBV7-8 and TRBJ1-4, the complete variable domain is GAGVSQSPRYKVAKRGQDVALRCDPISGHVSLFWYQQALGQGPEFLTYFQNEAQLDKSGLPSDRFFAERPEGSVSTLKIQRTQQEDSAVYLCASSLTGGGGIYREKLFFGSGTQLSVL.